Listed below are T cell receptor beta chains from one sample, sequenced in a study of human T cells and chemical hapten exposure. TCRdb called the RACE reads again in MiXCR, with one record for every CDR3 protein. The table lists around 56,000 distinct CDR3 sequences, 8% to 10% of them singletons. The starting material was whole blood, obtained in connection with sensitization to the hapten diphenylcyclopropenone (DPC). The receptor source for this set is a man between 40 and 49 years old with alopecia areata. Some clones in this sample may be carry-over from other donors' samples. Each CDR3 is given with its conserved first and last residue. A D gene is named only where the DNA matches it firmly. Where a row states a size, it is once, few, many or the class of an expanded clone; other rows omit it.

d_gene	v_gene	j_gene	abundance	CDR3aa	CDR3nt
NA	TRBV4-1	TRBJ1-4	NA	CASSLKEGRGGEKLFF	TGCGCCAGCAGCCTAAAGGAGGGCAGGGGAGGTGAAAAACTGTTTTTT
NA	TRBV28	TRBJ1-4	many	CASSLRTIVSATNEKLFF	TGTGCCAGCAGCCTTCGCACCATAGTATCTGCAACTAATGAAAAACTGTTTTTT
NA	TRBV25-1	TRBJ2-3	NA	CASSEGGRGDTQYF	TGTGCCAGCAGTGAAGGGGGCCGGGGTGATACGCAGTATTTT
TRBD2	TRBV11-1	TRBJ2-1	few	CASSNLREGPLYNEQFF	TGTGCCAGCAGCAACTTGCGGGAGGGCCCTCTTTACAATGAGCAGTTCTTC
TRBD1	TRBV18	TRBJ1-1	many	CASSRDRKNTEAFF	TGTGCCAGCTCAAGGGACAGAAAAAACACTGAAGCTTTCTTT
TRBD1	TRBV12-3/TRBV12-4	TRBJ2-5	few	CASSLTGNGETQYF	TGTGCCAGCAGTTTGACAGGGAATGGAGAGACCCAGTACTTC
NA	TRBV6-2/TRBV6-3	TRBJ2-7	NA	CASSSTGTPSYEQYF	TGTGCCAGCAGTTCCACCGGGACACCCTCCTACGAGCAGTACTTC
TRBD2	TRBV11-2	TRBJ2-3	few	CASSFLAGRSIDTQYF	TGTGCCAGCAGCTTTCTAGCGGGAAGAAGCATAGATACGCAGTATTTT
TRBD2	TRBV20-1	TRBJ2-3	NA	CSARRLARPTDTQYF	TGCAGTGCTAGACGACTAGCCCGCCCCACAGATACGCAGTATTTT
TRBD1	TRBV11-2	TRBJ2-5	NA	CASSLARGRETQYF	TGTGCCAGCAGCTTAGCGAGGGGGCGCGAGACCCAGTACTTC
NA	TRBV29-1	TRBJ2-1	many	CSARRSPNNEQFF	TGCAGCGCCCGGAGGAGCCCTAACAATGAGCAGTTCTTC
NA	TRBV24-1	TRBJ2-1	many	CATSDPTGPSSYNEQFF	TGTGCCACCAGTGATCCGACGGGTCCTAGCTCCTACAATGAGCAGTTCTTC
NA	TRBV20-1	TRBJ1-5	many	CSARDPRISNQPQHF	TGCAGTGCTAGAGATCCACGGATTAGCAATCAGCCCCAGCATTTT
TRBD2	TRBV27	TRBJ2-3	NA	CASSLSGPVAGGPSDTQYF	TGTGCCAGCAGTTTATCGGGGCCCGTAGCGGGAGGGCCCTCAGATACGCAGTATTTT
NA	TRBV28	TRBJ1-5	few	CASSSQTGFWPQHF	TGTGCCAGCAGTTCGCAAACAGGGTTCTGGCCCCAGCATTTT
NA	TRBV5-1	TRBJ2-1	many	CASSQDAYNEQFF	TGCGCCAGCAGCCAGGATGCCTACAATGAGCAGTTCTTC
TRBD1	TRBV29-1	TRBJ2-5	NA	CSVAGGMSQETQYF	TGCAGCGTTGCAGGGGGCATGAGTCAAGAGACCCAGTACTTC
NA	TRBV4-1	TRBJ2-6	many	CASSPTGRLGANVLTF	TGCGCCAGCAGCCCTACAGGTCGCTTGGGGGCCAACGTCCTGACTTTC
NA	TRBV9	TRBJ2-7	few	CASSVSDWSYEQYF	TGTGCCAGCAGCGTTTCGGACTGGTCCTACGAGCAGTACTTC
NA	TRBV5-6	TRBJ2-7	few	CASSPGAYYEQYF	TGTGCCAGCAGCCCCGGGGCCTACTACGAGCAGTACTTC
NA	TRBV20-1	TRBJ2-7	NA	CSARDLGIGEQYF	TGCAGTGCTAGAGATCTGGGGATTGGCGAGCAGTACTTC
TRBD2	TRBV19	TRBJ2-7	many	CASSTAALAGGRGPYEQYF	TGTGCCAGTAGTACGGCGGCGCTAGCGGGAGGAAGGGGTCCCTACGAGCAGTACTTC
TRBD1	TRBV5-4	TRBJ2-7	NA	CASSFRTGSYEQYF	TGTGCCAGCAGCTTTCGGACAGGGTCCTACGAGCAGTACTTC
TRBD2	TRBV12-3/TRBV12-4	TRBJ2-1	NA	CASSLVGLAGGPGVEQFF	TGTGCCAGCAGTTTAGTGGGACTAGCGGGAGGGCCCGGGGTTGAGCAGTTCTTC
NA	TRBV25-1	TRBJ1-1	NA	CASSRQGPTEAFF	TGTGCCAGCAGTAGGCAGGGGCCCACTGAAGCTTTCTTT
TRBD2	TRBV10-2	TRBJ2-2	many	CASQLAGTGELFF	TGCGCCAGCCAACTAGCGGGCACCGGGGAGCTGTTTTTT
NA	TRBV11-3	TRBJ2-1	NA	CASSTRANPTNEQFF	TGTGCCAGCAGCACCAGGGCCAATCCCACCAATGAGCAGTTCTTC